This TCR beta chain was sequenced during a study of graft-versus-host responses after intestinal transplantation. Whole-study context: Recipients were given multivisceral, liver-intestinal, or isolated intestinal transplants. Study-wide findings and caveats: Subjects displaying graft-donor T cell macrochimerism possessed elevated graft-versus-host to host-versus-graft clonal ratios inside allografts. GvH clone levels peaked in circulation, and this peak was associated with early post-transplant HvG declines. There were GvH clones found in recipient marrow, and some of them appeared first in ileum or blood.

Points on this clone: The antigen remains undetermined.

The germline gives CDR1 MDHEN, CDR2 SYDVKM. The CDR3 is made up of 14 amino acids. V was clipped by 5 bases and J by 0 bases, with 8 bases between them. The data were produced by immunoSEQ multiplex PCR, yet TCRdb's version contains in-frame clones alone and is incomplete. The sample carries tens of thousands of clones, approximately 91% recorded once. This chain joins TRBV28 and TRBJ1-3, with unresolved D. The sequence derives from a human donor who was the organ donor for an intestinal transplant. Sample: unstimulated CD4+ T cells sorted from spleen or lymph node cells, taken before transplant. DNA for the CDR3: TGTGCCAGCAGTGTGACTGCCTCTGGAAACACCATATATTTT. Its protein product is CASSVTASGNTIYF.